This T cell receptor beta chain was recorded in a study of immune aging and cytomegalovirus after organ transplant (dated by TCRdb to 2020 to 2023). Notes on the research overall: All transplant recipients received three-drug immunosuppression with prednisone, tacrolimus, and mycophenolate.

Explained via the paper, the time point label denotes: five sample-tagged time points from pre-transplant (day -1) to day 368 post-transplant, pooled. PBMC were thawed and then stimulated for around 12 hours with a CMV IE-1 overlapping peptide library, with no transport inhibitors added. After being thawed and rested overnight, the cells were stimulated in R10 medium along with CD28/CD49d costimulation. The IE-1 peptide library was composed of 15-amino-acid peptides with overlaps of 11 amino acids. Each time point was barcoded using BD Single-Cell Multiplexing Kit Sample Tags, after which the barcoded samples were pooled and stained with oligo-conjugated anti-CD45RA plus sorting antibodies. A BD FACSAria III was used to sort CMV-responsive CD8+CD137+ and CD4+CD154+ T cells at 4-way purity. Blood was drawn into EDTA vacutainers and was processed by Ficoll gradient within 1-24 hours. On the study overall, not on this receptor specifically: Since the sequencing data did not include a CD57 measurement, a conservative gene-based definition of aging was used in its place. TEMRA cells made up a larger share of large clones, and the seven largest clones (1904 cells) gained aged and TEMRA cells while losing TCM cells. Aged-phenotype cells increased post-transplant regardless of clone size, earlier in large clones (days 200-264) than small clones, following viremia.

This clonotype is judged medium-sized (0.01 to 0.1%). Its antigen is not yet known. Per-base quality was not reported, and no clone a single base away is much larger than it. The library was prepared using single-cell sequencing. The sample was run on an Illumina NovaSeq 6000. The BD Rhapsody Targeted mRNA and AbSeq Reagent Kit, in a microwell format, was used for cell capture and library preparation. Libraries were prepared to cover TCR, sample tags, AbSeq, and targeted mRNA from the Human T-Cell Expression Panel plus custom TOX and TOX2 primers. Libraries were sequenced on an Illumina NovaSeq. As for the authors' bioinformatics: The analysis covered about 10,000 cells in total, of which around 7,100 were CD8 T cells and 4,000 to 5,000 were CD8 T cells with an identifiable TCR CDR3. The BD Rhapsody Targeted Analysis Pipeline, including V(D)J processing, was run on the Seven Bridges Genomics platform to process the raw data. SeqGeq 1.6.0 was used for quality control, Sample Tag demultiplexing with Lex-BDSMK, clone identification with VDJ Explorer, and Seurat clustering. Clones making up <1% of CD8 T cells were classified as non-expanded, and clones making up >2.5% of the sample were classified as clonal expansions. Using fastp at Q25 and MiXCR, TCRdb reprocessed the public reads and kept productive beta chains. Under each unique CDR3 protein, matching rows form one entry showing the most common genes and DNA. TCRdb assigned the V and J calls; the authors' analysis was not used. The sample table records roughly 23,000 distinct CDR3 sequences; just over 35% of these occur just once. Of the sample, less than 30% falls within the top ten clones.

The receptor was isolated from a female donor who had a heart transplant and CMV viremia. This sample comprised CMV peptide-activated CD4+ and CD8+ T cells sorted from blood, obtained at five time points, pooled. What this sample's cell subset or site label stands for: sorted CD8+CD137+ and CD4+CD154+ T cells after less than 15 h CMV IE-1 peptide stimulation.

The CDR3 is CASSWTGSSNQPQHF. In nucleotides, the sequence is TGTGCCAGCAGTTGGACAGGGTCTAGCAATCAGCCCCAGCATTTT. The V gene is TRBV28 and the J gene is TRBJ1-5; TRBD1 aligns with 8 central bases. At the junction V is shortened by 4 bases and J by 0 bases; bases outside the gene matches: 2. The germline V gene specifies MDHEN as CDR1 and SYDVKM as CDR2. From the cysteine up to the phenylalanine, the CDR3 has a length of 15 residues. The sequence is cut down to CDR3 DNA, 45 bases in frame from base 1.